This T cell receptor (beta chain) was recorded in a study of control samples from healthy donors and cancer patients. TCRdb's table, derived via immunoSEQ multiplex PCR, lists solely in-frame clones and lacks some. The table includes about 250,000 clones, approximately 80% detected once. V was pared by 4 bases and J by 4 bases, with 7 bases of the junction left unmatched. The CDR3 is 16 residues long. Germline V CDR1 and CDR2: SGDLS, YYNGEE. Sequences were obtained from PBMCs. The source is a woman aged 60-75 years with lung cancer. This chain joins TRBV9 and TRBJ2-3; 12 bases are a match to TRBD2. CDR3 DNA: TGTGCCAGCAGCCGGACTAGCGGGATTGGGTCAGATACGCAGTATTTT. Protein: CASSRTSGIGSDTQYF.